Presented here are 26 T cell receptor beta chains from one specimen sequenced in a study of T-cell reconstitution after alpha-beta-depleted transplantation in children. The TCRbeta library was prepared with unique molecular identifiers. TCRdb used MiXCR to reprocess the PCR reads, holding one entry per CDR3 protein. The sample lists 150,000 to 200,000 distinct CDR3 sequences, roughly 15% occurring once. The sequences come from PBMCs from the stem cell graft donor, collected from the stem cell graft. These TCRs come from a human donor who donated a stem cell graft to a child with acute lymphoblastic leukemia.

In this sample, this clonotype turned up many times. The CDR3 DNA follows: TGCGCCAGCAGGTTGACCCCGGGGGCCATCGGGGAGCTGTTTTTT. It encodes CASRLTPGAIGELFF. The chain recombines TRBV10-2 with TRBJ2-2, with D possibly being TRBD1 or TRBD2 (6 bases each). Trimming cost V 6 bases and J 7 bases, with 18 bases left between them. This CDR3 is 15 amino acids long. Germline-derived CDR1 and CDR2 are WSHSY and SAAADI.

The chain combines TRBV5-1 with TRBJ1-1; D is perhaps TRBD1 (6 bases). V lost 0 bases and J lost 6, with 15 bases in between. This CDR3 spans 15 amino acids. The germline gives CDR1 SGHRS, CDR2 YFSETQ. For the CDR3, the DNA is TGCGCCAGCAGCTTGGCCTGGGGAGGACAGCCTGAAGCTTTCTTT. Its protein is CASSLAWGGQPEAFF.

This clonotype has ten or more counts. The CDR3 spells CASPDSEYNEQFF. Written as DNA, the CDR3 is TGTGCCAGTCCGGACAGCGAATACAATGAGCAGTTCTTC. This chain joins TRBV19 and TRBJ2-1; tentative D call: TRBD1 (6 bases). Germline-derived CDR1 and CDR2 are LNHDA and SQIVND (reference sequence). The ends were cut back, 8 bases at V and 4 bases at J, with 12 bases in the middle. The CDR3 contains 13 residues.

This clonotype was recorded many times. The chain employs TRBV20-1 and TRBJ2-1, with a tentative D call TRBD1 (6 bases). Looked up from germline, CDR1 is DFQATT and CDR2 is SNEGSKA (reference sequence). The CDR3 consists of 15 residues. Deletions cut 0 bases from V and 7 bases from J, with 16 bases between. This CDR3 reads CSARDSRQALNEQFF. CDR3 nucleotides: TGCAGTGCTAGAGATTCCCGACAGGCTCTTAATGAGCAGTTCTTC.

There are many counts of this clonotype. The chain employs TRBV30 and TRBJ2-5; D perhaps matches TRBD2 (7 bases). In germline, CDR1 is GTSNPN, CDR2 SVGIG (reference sequence). The CDR3 runs 15 residues. Trimming shortened V by 2 bases and J by 4 bases, and 17 bases separated the two germline ends. CDR3 DNA: TGTGCCTGGAGTAGCTTTTCAGGGGAGGGAGAGACCCAGTACTTC. It specifies CAWSSFSGEGETQYF.

This chain links TRBV11-2 with TRBJ2-5; 12 bases line up with TRBD2. Germline CDR1 is SGHAT and CDR2 is FQNNGV. V dropped 2 bases and J dropped 5; count of bases not matched to a gene: 6. The CDR3 length is 16 residues. The CDR3 bases are TGTGCCAGCAGCTTAATGAGACTAGCGGGAGTTGAGACCCAGTACTTC. Translating gives CASSLMRLAGVETQYF.

In its sample, this clonotype was seen many times. The gene calls are TRBV6-5 and TRBJ2-1; 9 nucleotides align to TRBD1. The V and J ends lost 2 bases and 2 bases, in that order; junction bases with no gene match: 7. The CDR3 spans 17 residues. In germline, CDR1 is MNHEY, CDR2 SVGAGI. The CDR3 loop reads CASSYPRTGGPYNEQFF. The CDR3 DNA reads TGTGCCAGCAGTTACCCCCGTACAGGGGGCCCCTACAATGAGCAGTTCTTC.

This clonotype was seen many times. V and J are TRBV29-1 and TRBJ1-4, with 9 bases fitting TRBD1. V shed 4 bases and J 5 bases; nucleotides not matched to a gene: 2. The germline CDR1 and CDR2 sequences are SQVTM and ANQGSEA. This CDR3 region has 13 residues. CDR3 sequence (DNA): TGCAGCGTTGGTGACAGGGGGAATGAAAAACTGTTTTTT. It encodes CSVGDRGNEKLFF.

This clonotype has a count of ten or more. The genes are TRBV18 and TRBJ2-7, with TRBD2 matching 8 bases. The CDR3 consists of 15 residues. The germline gives CDR1 KGHSH, CDR2 LQKENI. Germline trimming cut 1 base from V and 7 bases from J; bases unmatched to any gene: 9. Written as DNA, the CDR3 is TGTGCCAGCTCACCACAAGGAAGCGGGGGAAGGGAGCAGTACTTC. Translated: CASSPQGSGGREQYF.

This clonotype was detected many times. The rearrangement uses TRBV12-3 or TRBV12-4 and TRBJ1-1; no firm D call. The length of the CDR3 is 12 residues. V was clipped by 4 bases and J by 5 bases, with 8 bases between them. The CDR3 nucleotides read TGTGCCAGCAGTTGGGTAAGGACTGAAGCTTTCTTT. It translates to CASSWVRTEAFF.

This clonotype was counted ten times or more. The CDR3 here is CASSLAGTGERPQHF. In DNA form, the CDR3 reads TGTGCCAGCAGTTTGGCCGGGACAGGGGAAAGGCCCCAGCATTTT. V usage is TRBV27 and J usage is TRBJ1-5; 10 bases align to TRBD1. This CDR3 region has 15 residues. CDR1 is MNHEY, CDR2 SMNVEV, per germline (reference sequence). The ends lost 3 bases at V and 9 bases at J; junction bases unmatched: 8.

This clonotype was recorded at least ten times. This chain links TRBV20-1 with TRBJ2-7, with 9 nucleotides matching TRBD2. After removal of 3 bases from V and 2 bases from J, the junction contained 8 bases not matched to a gene. The length of the CDR3 is 15 residues. The germline V gene has CDR1 DFQATT and CDR2 SNEGSKA (reference sequence). CDR3 bases: TGCAGTGCTAGCCTAGCGGGATACACAACCTACGAGCAGTACTTC. This codes for CSASLAGYTTYEQYF.

This clonotype has a handful of counts. This chain links TRBV5-1 with TRBJ1-1; TRBD1 aligns across 8 bases. Germline assignment: CDR1 SGHRS and CDR2 YFSETQ. This CDR3 has 15 residues. V lost 2 bases, J lost 6 bases, and 9 bases stayed unmatched. The CDR3 nucleotides read TGCGCCAGCAGCTTTGAACCCGACAGGGGTGCTGAAGCTTTCTTT. Its protein product is CASSFEPDRGAEAFF.

The table lists this clonotype with a few counts. This rearrangement joins TRBV20-1 to TRBJ2-1; 12 bases are shared with TRBD2. The CDR3 sequence is 15 residues long. V lost 0 bases to trimming and J lost 9 bases; unmatched junction nucleotides: 6. Germline V gene lookup returns CDR1 DFQATT and CDR2 SNEGSKA (reference sequence). As DNA, the CDR3 is TGCAGTGCTAGAGACCCTAGCGGGAGGGCCATTGAGCAGTTCTTC. Amino acids: CSARDPSGRAIEQFF.

This sequence joins TRBV10-1 and TRBJ2-1; D remains unclear. V lost 5 bases to trimming and J lost 3 bases, with 17 bases between them. Germline CDR1 WNHNN, CDR2 SYGVQD (reference sequence). This CDR3 has 16 amino acids. CDR3 bases: TGCGCCAGCAGTCCCATTCGACTGGGGAACTACAATGAGCAGTTCTTC. This codes for CASSPIRLGNYNEQFF.

A note on this clonotype: A junction end diverges from the germline sequence, so it may reflect a read error. The V and J genes are TRBV6-2 or TRBV6-3 and TRBJ2-2, with a weak D call TRBD2 (5 bases). The germline V gene has CDR1 MNHEY and CDR2 SVGEGT. CDR3 length: 12 amino acids. CDR3: CASGPNTGEPFF. In DNA, the CDR3 is TGTGCCAGCGGGCCGAACACCGGGGAGCCGTTTTTT.

As to this clonotype: One junction end disagrees with the germline gene, perhaps due to a read error. This chain connects TRBV27 to TRBJ2-6, with TRBD1 as a possible D gene (5 bases). Germline CDR1 and CDR2: MNHEY and SMNVEV (reference sequence). The CDR3 is 15 residues long. CDR3 sequence: CASSSLSSGANGLTF. Here the CDR3 DNA reads TGTGCCAGCAGTTCCCTTAGCTCTGGGGCCAACGGCCTGACTTTC. Supplemented by reference TRBV27 and TRBJ2-6, the full variable domain reads EAQVTQNPRYLITVTGKKLTVTCSQNMNHEYMSWYRQDPGLGLRQIYYSMNVEVTDKGDVPEGYKVSRKEKRNFPLILESPSPNQTSLYFCASSSLSSGANGLTFGAGSRLTVL.

The sample holds many counts of this clonotype. The V gene is TRBV4-1, the J gene TRBJ2-2; D is unresolved. The germline V and J ends were trimmed by 3 bases and 6 bases, with 5 bases remaining between them. Germline V CDR1 and CDR2: MGHRA, YSYEKL. The CDR3 spans 12 residues. The CDR3 loop reads CASSQLPGELFF. Written as DNA, the CDR3 is TGCGCCAGCAGCCAGCTCCCCGGGGAGCTGTTTTTT.

This clonotype was observed many times. This chain joins TRBV12-3 or TRBV12-4 and TRBJ2-7, with D perhaps matching TRBD2 (6 bases). This CDR3 contains 15 residues. V lost 1 base to trimming and J lost 3 bases, with 13 bases between them. The chain's CDR3 is CASSLEAGTNYEQYF. The CDR3 region has the DNA TGTGCCAGCAGTTTAGAGGCGGGAACAAACTACGAGCAGTACTTC.

This clonotype appeared many times. This chain connects TRBV19 to TRBJ2-5; 10 nucleotides align to TRBD1. This CDR3 is built from 15 residues. After removal of 3 bases from V and 5 bases from J, the junction contained 6 bases not matched to a gene. The germline V gene encodes CDR1 LNHDA and CDR2 SQIVND (reference sequence). The CDR3 reads CASSIRGQGQETQYF. The CDR3 DNA sequence: TGTGCCAGTAGTATTAGGGGACAGGGGCAGGAGACCCAGTACTTC.

This clonotype came up a few times. This chain connects TRBV20-1 to TRBJ2-3, with TRBD2 matching over 8 bases. This CDR3 contains 16 residues. With V trimmed by 0 bases and J by 4 bases, 9 bases remained unmatched. Germline CDR1 reads DFQATT; CDR2 reads SNEGSKA (reference sequence). This CDR3 reads CSARDPQRELSDTQYF. The CDR3 DNA is TGCAGTGCTAGAGATCCCCAGCGGGAGTTGTCAGATACGCAGTATTTT.

In this sample, this clonotype turned up many times. The chain recombines TRBV28 with TRBJ1-1, with 7 bases lining up with TRBD1. The germline V gene encodes CDR1 MDHEN and CDR2 SYDVKM. The CDR3 totals 17 residues. J was trimmed by 5 bases and V by 5 bases; bases with no gene match: 17. The DNA of the CDR3 is TGTGCCAGCAGTCCCACCCCGGGACAGCCGAAAGTGACTGAAGCTTTCTTT. Protein: CASSPTPGQPKVTEAFF.

This clonotype was observed a handful of times. V is TRBV5-1 and J is TRBJ2-7; 9 nucleotides match TRBD1. Germline CDR1 reads SGHRS; CDR2 reads YFSETQ. This CDR3 has 14 amino acids. The junction had 6 bases not matched to a gene; V was cut back by 4 bases and J by 4 bases. This CDR3 is CASSPEGQGYEQYF. The CDR3 nucleotides are TGCGCCAGCAGCCCGGAAGGACAGGGGTACGAGCAGTACTTC.

This clonotype has a handful of counts. The V gene is TRBV4-1, the J gene TRBJ1-1, with D uncertain. Per germline, CDR1 MGHRA and CDR2 YSYEKL. The CDR3 has 15 amino acids. Deletions cut 0 bases from V and 4 bases from J, with 12 bases between. The CDR3 DNA is TGCGCCAGCAGCCAAGAGATACGACGCGGCACTGAAGCTTTCTTT. This encodes CASSQEIRRGTEAFF.

CDR3: CASSPGTALYNEQFF. The DNA of the CDR3 is TGTGCCAGCAGCCCCGGGACTGCCCTATACAATGAGCAGTTCTTC. The chain joins TRBV3-1 to TRBJ2-1; a possible D gene is TRBD2 (6 bases). Germline CDR1 LGHDT, CDR2 YNNKEL (reference sequence). V gave up 4 bases and J gave up 4 bases, with 14 bases separating them. This CDR3 is built from 15 residues.

This clonotype was picked up many times. V and J are TRBV5-1 and TRBJ2-5, with TRBD2 identical over 14 bases. In germline, CDR1 is SGHRS, CDR2 YFSETQ. This CDR3 contains 17 residues. Trimming at V came to 4 bases and at J to 5 bases, leaving 10 bases not matched to a gene. The DNA for the CDR3 is TGCGCCAGCAGCCCAACCAGGACTAGCGGGAGGAAGGAGACCCAGTACTTC. Residues: CASSPTRTSGRKETQYF.